These 16 T cell receptor beta chains were all obtained from the same sample, sequenced in a study of tumor-infiltrating lymphocytes in primary liver carcinoma. With around 500 ng total RNA as template and a constant-region primer, TCR beta cDNA was made. Three nested multiplex PCR rounds of slightly modified ARM-PCR generated TCR beta libraries. TRBV1-TRBV30 forward primers paired with a C-beta reverse primer were used in the first two PCR rounds, which ran approximately 11 cycles each. TCRdb called the multiplex PCR reads again in MiXCR, with one record for every CDR3 protein. The data hold roughly 20,000 distinct CDR3 sequences, with approximately 79% observed a single time. Unsorted bulk tissue (roughly 17-32 mg) underwent RNA and DNA co-extraction. Sequencing was done on a sample of liver tumor tissue from sampling region 4. The subset is: tumor region T4, right-lateral pole. These receptors originate from a woman in her 30s with primary liver carcinoma and hepatitis B virus infection.

Regarding this clonotype: The germline gene is not matched at one end of the junction; a read error may be the cause. The rearrangement links TRBV29-1 to TRBJ2-1; D remains unclear. Per the germline V gene, CDR1 is SQVTM and CDR2 is ANQGSEA. CDR3 size: 12 residues. The chain's CDR3 is CSALWYYNEQIF. DNA of the CDR3: TGCAGCGCCCTATGGTACTACAATGAGCAGATCTTC.

To note about this clonotype: A single base separates this from a much larger clone, so it may be a read error. This is likely a read error, given that the CDR3 carries no conserved phenylalanine or tryptophan at its end. The chain is built from TRBV6-6 and TRBJ1-1; D is possibly TRBD1 (6 bases). Germline V lookup: CDR1 MNHNY, CDR2 SVGAGI (reference sequence). CDR3 length equals 13 residues. V was shortened by 2 bases and J by 4 bases, with 8 bases between the two germline ends. The CDR3 reads CASSYTGFTEAFV. CDR3 bases: TGTGCCAGCAGTTACACAGGGTTCACTGAAGCTTTCGTT.

For this clonotype: The junction shows a germline mismatch at one end, possibly a read error. This rearrangement joins TRBV6-1 to TRBJ2-3; TRBD1 might be the D (5 bases). The CDR3 totals 14 residues. The germline gives CDR1 MNHNS, CDR2 SASEGT. The CDR3 DNA reads TGTGCCCGCAGTGCTGTATGGTTTACAGGTACGCAGTATTTT. Its translation is CARSAVWFTGTQYF.

The chain uses TRBV11-2 and TRBJ2-1; no reliable D call. Looked up from germline, CDR1 is SGHAT and CDR2 is FQNNGV. The CDR3 is 12 amino acids. V lost 10 bases and J 9 bases, leaving 16 bases between the germline ends. The CDR3 region has the DNA TGTGCCAACGGCTTTCTTAATGTTGAGCAGTTCTTC. Protein: CANGFLNVEQFF. Supplemented by reference TRBV11-2 and TRBJ2-1, the full variable domain reads EAGVAQSPRYKIIEKRQSVAFWCNPISGHATLYWYQQILGQGPKLLIQFQNNGVVDDSQLPKDRFSAERLKGVDSTLKIQPAKLEDSAVYLCANGFLNVEQFFGPGTRLTVL.

In regard to this clonotype: Mismatch with germline at one junction end may stem from a read error. The chain employs TRBV11-2 and TRBJ2-7; D unresolved. Germline V gene sequence: CDR1 SGHAT, CDR2 FQNNGV. The CDR3 is 11 amino acids. CDR3 residues: CTSSPGSDQYF. The CDR3 DNA reads TGTACCAGCAGTCCAGGCAGTGATCAGTACTTC.

In this sample, this clonotype turned up a few times. At one end, the junction sequence differs from germline, possibly due to a read error. The DNA of the CDR3 is TGTGCCTGGGGTGTACTTCCCGGGGAGCTGGTTTTT. Amino acid sequence: CAWGVLPGELVF. This chain joins TRBV30 and TRBJ2-2; tentative D call: TRBD2 (5 bases). From germline, CDR1 is GTSNPN and CDR2 SVGIG (reference sequence). The length of the CDR3 is 12 residues.

The gene calls are TRBV6-1 and TRBJ2-1, with TRBD2 matching over 7 bases. Germline lookup yields CDR1 MNHNS and CDR2 SASEGT. V lost 10 bases and J lost 11; bases outside the gene matches: 14. The CDR3 length is 13 residues. As DNA, the CDR3 is TGTGCCACAATTGGGCTAGCGGTGACCCAGCAGTTCTTC. Translating gives CATIGLAVTQQFF.

V usage is TRBV11-2 and J usage is TRBJ2-2; TRBD2 matches at 7 bases. The CDR3 is 16 residues long. Per the germline V gene, CDR1 is SGHAT and CDR2 is FQNNGV. V shed 5 bases and J 10 bases; nucleotides not matched to a gene: 16. This chain's CDR3 is CASSPRASGIPVELFF. CDR3 sequence (DNA): TGTGCCAGCAGCCCACGGGCGAGCGGGATACCCGTGGAGCTGTTTTTT.

This chain connects TRBV5-1 to TRBJ2-3; D perhaps matches TRBD1 (6 bases). Trimming removed 4 bases at V and 4 bases at J, with 19 bases between. Germline V gene sequence: CDR1 SGHRS, CDR2 YFSETQ. CDR3 length equals 16 residues. This chain's CDR3 is CASSPVTGINSDTQYF. Written as DNA, the CDR3 is TGCGCCAGCAGCCCAGTGACAGGAATCAATTCAGATACGCAGTATTTT.

Turning to this clonotype: One base away lies a much larger clone, so this may be a sequencing read error. The chain is built from TRBV7-9 and TRBJ1-6, with unresolved D. The germline gives CDR1 SEHNR, CDR2 FQNEAQ (reference sequence). With 1 base removed from V and 8 bases from J, the gap between germline ends came to 12 bases. CDR3 length: 15 residues. Written as DNA, the CDR3 is TGTGCCAGCAGCTTAGTGAACAGCTGGCATTCACCCCTCCACTTT. This gives the protein CASSLVNSWHSPLHF.

A remark on this clonotype: The CDR3 does not close with the conserved phenylalanine or tryptophan, likely indicating a read error. The rearrangement links TRBV11-2 to TRBJ1-1; 9 bases map to TRBD1. The CDR3 extends over 20 amino acids. J was trimmed by 2 bases and V by 5 bases; bases with no gene match: 21. The germline V gene has CDR1 SGHAT and CDR2 FQNNGV. The CDR3 coding sequence is TGTGCCAGCAGCACTAGGAACAGGGGGCGCAAGAGGTGGAGTAACACTGAAGCTTTCTTA. Translating gives CASSTRNRGRKRWSNTEAFL.

In its sample, this clonotype was seen once. This rearrangement joins TRBV4-3 to TRBJ1-5; the D gene is possibly TRBD1 (5 bases). Germline assignment: CDR1 LGHNA and CDR2 YSLEER. This CDR3 has 15 residues. Between the trimmed V and J ends, which lost 0 bases and 6 bases, there was a span of 12 bases. CDR3 sequence (DNA): TGCGCCAGCAGCCAAGATGGGGCGCGGGGTCAGCCCCAGCATTTT. Its protein is CASSQDGARGQPQHF.

A few counts support this clonotype. Possible read error: a much larger clone is one base away. The chain employs TRBV2 and TRBJ2-3; 10 bases fit TRBD1. Germline V gene lookup returns CDR1 SNHLY and CDR2 FYNNEI. The CDR3 spans 19 residues. The chain's CDR3 is CASRDGQGVRGLHFDTQCF. The CDR3 nucleotides are TGTGCCAGCAGAGACGGACAGGGGGTTAGGGGTCTACATTTCGATACGCAGTGTTTT.

This clonotype occurred a few times. The conserved closing phenylalanine or tryptophan is absent in this CDR3, likely reflecting a read error. The rearrangement links TRBV6-5 to TRBJ1-2; D may be TRBD1 (6 bases). The V gene's germline CDR1 is MNHEY and CDR2 SVGAGI. Trimming took 11 bases from V and 7 from J, leaving 26 bases between them. This CDR3 region has 15 residues. CDR3 nucleotides: TGTGCCGCCCGGAACAGGGCGATAAGTAGAGGTGGCTACACCTCC. Protein: CAARNRAISRGGYTS.

This chain connects TRBV14 to TRBJ2-7; possible D gene TRBD1, 6 bases. V lost 0 bases to trimming and J lost 2 bases, with 14 bases between them. Germline V gene lookup returns CDR1 SGHDN and CDR2 FVKESK. This CDR3 has 16 residues. The CDR3 here is CASSQEGSAGAYEQYF. The CDR3, as DNA: TGTGCCAGCAGCCAAGAAGGGTCGGCAGGGGCCTACGAGCAGTACTTC.

Comments on this clonotype: Compared with germline, one end of the junction differs, possibly owing to a read error. V is TRBV4-2 and J is TRBJ2-7; D could derive from TRBD1 or TRBD2 (6 bases each). CDR3 size: 18 residues. Germline V lookup: CDR1 LGHNA, CDR2 YNFKEQ. In DNA form, the CDR3 reads TGTGCAAGCAGCCAGGAACACCTAGGAGAGGGGGGACCCCGCGAGCAGTACTTC. It yields the protein CASSQEHLGEGGPREQYF.